This TCR beta chain came from a study of T cell responses to AZD1222 COVID-19 vaccine. Study-wide background: Analysis merged second doses at about 4 or about 12 weeks. Regarding the study as a whole: The reported proportion of spike-specific TCRs targeting unmutated variant regions was nearly half. Most donors were white British, females outnumbered males, and clonal diversity was possibly underestimated.

TCRdb keeps only in-frame clones here, not all; method: immunoSEQ multiplex PCR. Seen here are 99,000 or so clones, 85% to 95% observed once, and the top ten hold around 5%. CDR3 length equals 14 residues. Unmatched junction bases numbered 10, after V lost 5 bases and J lost 5 bases. CDR1 and CDR2 (germline): GTSNPN, SVGIG (reference sequence). In regard to this clone: Its antigen remains unknown.

The receptor was isolated from an adult in good health. Source: peripheral blood, taken on day 0 of AZD1222 vaccination. The rearrangement links TRBV30 to TRBJ2-7, with 9 nucleotides matching TRBD1. CDR3: CAWGKGQGSHEQYF. In DNA form, the CDR3 reads TGTGCCTGGGGAAAAGGACAGGGGAGCCACGAGCAGTACTTC.